This T cell receptor beta chain was recovered during a study of molecular identifiers for immune sequencing clone quantification. Study in general: Five aliquots were made in replicates from the RNA of around 18,000 or 91,000 naive CD8 cells, and four were sequenced. Points from the study as a whole: Clones above 20 RNA copies contained over 97% of effector molecules and under 1% of naive molecules. Spiked-in Jurkat TCR RNA corresponding to one cell was reported as detectable against about 1 million naive cells.

By share, this clonotype counts as medium-sized. The antigen is unknown. Library preparation followed earlier protocols using designated TCR primers. Using its own MiXCR run on the PCR reads, TCRdb lists one record per CDR3 protein. The sample lists around 7,800 distinct CDR3 sequences, about a third seen once, with over 6.5% in the top ten. CDR3 length: 12 amino acids. The germline V and J ends were trimmed by 1 base and 5 bases, with 4 bases remaining between them. The V gene's germline CDR1 is KGHDR and CDR2 SFDVKD. The V and J genes are TRBV24-1 and TRBJ2-5; D uncertain. The clonotype was recovered from a human donor in good health. Some libraries in this study had Jurkat cell RNA spiked in. Input material: naive CD8+ T cells from blood, with Jurkat cell RNA spiked in. As to subset: FACS-sorted CD8+CD4-CCR7+CD45RA+ naive T cells. The CDR3 bases are TGTGCCACCAGTGATTTCCGCGAGACCCAGTACTTC. Amino acid sequence: CATSDFRETQYF.